The following is a T cell receptor (beta chain) sequence with its context. Source study methods: Nucleated cell number was recorded as an estimate derived from reference gene primer amplification. Sequencing was performed with immunoSEQ multiplex PCR; in TCRdb, only in-frame clones are kept and a portion is missing. The DNA gave D and trimming, while V, J and clone size come from that table. The sample shows under 300,000 clones, approximately 88% of them seen only once. These data are taken from a study of blood T cell repertoires in COVID-19. On the study more broadly: COVID-19 samples from acute and convalescent phases originated in the United States, Italy and Spain. In each case, the material was cDNA or gDNA derived from T cells, B-cell-depleted T cells, or PBMCs.

The CDR3 extends over 13 amino acids. With 4 bases removed from V and 4 bases from J, the gap between germline ends came to 10 bases. The sample comprised peripheral blood. J is TRBJ1-2 and V is TRBV12-3 or TRBV12-4, with D perhaps TRBD1 (6 bases). The sequence derives from a woman aged 40 to 50 who had recovered from COVID-19. The CDR3 DNA is TGTGCCAGCAGTTGGGGGCGGGTCTATGGCTACACCTTC. It yields the protein CASSWGRVYGYTF.